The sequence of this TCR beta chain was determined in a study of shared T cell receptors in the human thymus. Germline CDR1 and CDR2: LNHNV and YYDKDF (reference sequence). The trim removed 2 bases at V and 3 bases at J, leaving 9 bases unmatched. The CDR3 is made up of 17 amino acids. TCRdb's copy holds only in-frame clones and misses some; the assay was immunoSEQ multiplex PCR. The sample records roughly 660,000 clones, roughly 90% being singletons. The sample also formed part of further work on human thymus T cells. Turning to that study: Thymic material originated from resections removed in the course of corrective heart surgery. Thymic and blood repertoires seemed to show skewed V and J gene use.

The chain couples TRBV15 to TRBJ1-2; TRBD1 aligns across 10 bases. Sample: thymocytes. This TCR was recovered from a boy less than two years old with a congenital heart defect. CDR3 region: CATSRRLRTGGHYGYTF. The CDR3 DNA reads TGTGCCACCAGCAGACGCCTGAGGACAGGGGGACACTATGGCTACACCTTC. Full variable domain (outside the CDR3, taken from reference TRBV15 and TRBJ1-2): DAMVIQNPRYQVTQFGKPVTLSCSQTLNHNVMYWYQQKSSQAPKLLFHYYDKDFNNEADTPDNFQSRRPNTSFCFLDIRSPGLGDTAMYLCATSRRLRTGGHYGYTFGSGTRLTVV.